This T cell receptor beta chain was found in a study of blood T cell repertoires in COVID-19. Turning to the study itself: Samples came from the United States, Italy and Spain, spanning acute and convalescent COVID-19. Nucleic acid was either cDNA or gDNA, and it came from T cells, B-cell-depleted T cells, or PBMCs.

The authors' processing: Amplification of reference gene primers provided the estimated nucleated cell counts. Repertoires were generated with immunoSEQ multiplex PCR, while TCRdb's copy carries only in-frame clones and drops some. V and J calls plus clone size are reproduced from that table; the DNA served to infer D and trimming. The sample yields a few hundred thousand clones, roughly 90% seen once. The CDR3 covers 17 residues. V was clipped by 5 bases and J by 2 bases, with 21 bases between them. Germline V CDR1 and CDR2: MDHEN, SYDVKM. The genes are TRBV28 and TRBJ2-5; maybe TRBD1 (6 bases). Material: peripheral blood. This clonotype originated in a man aged 55 to 69 with acute or convalescent COVID-19. The CDR3 DNA sequence: TGTGCCAGCAGTCCTAGGGGGTATCTGGGGGTGCAAGAGACCCAGTACTTC. This encodes CASSPRGYLGVQETQYF.